This is a list of T cell receptor beta chains from one sample in a study of early T cells in non-severe SARS-CoV-2 infection. TCRdb reprocessed the 5' RACE reads with MiXCR, giving one entry per CDR3 protein. The table has tens of thousands of distinct CDR3 sequences, about 16% seen once. Sequences were obtained from whole blood. The receptors were sampled from an adult who was a healthcare worker with PCR-confirmed SARS-CoV-2 infection or an uninfected control (not recorded which). The CDR3 runs from the conserved cysteine through the conserved F or W. D genes are given only for firm matches.

v_call d_call cdr3_aa
TRBV29-1 . CSADMANYGYTF
TRBV7-2 . CASSLWGGETQYF
TRBV20-1 . CSAREGDQNTGELFF
TRBV12-3/TRBV12-4 . CASIRSWRGGDTQYF
TRBV11-2 . CASSLTYPSETQYF
TRBV7-3 . CASSLSGTSETQYF
TRBV19 . CASSMVRLSSGNTIYF
TRBV18 . CASSPYAGELFF
TRBV2 . CASSGMGYNEQFF
TRBV11-2 . CASSLGGSGAFF
TRBV20-1 . CSASRDPSLREQFF
TRBV5-1 . CASSLGGTAPDYTF
TRBV19 . CASSIPGLWELFF
TRBV10-3 TRBD2 CAILKLAGGFYEQYF
TRBV7-9 TRBD1 CASSYRQGAEAFF
TRBV29-1 . CSVGWSSGNTIYF
TRBV11-3 TRBD2 CASSSFGGRSYNEQFF
TRBV7-2 . CASSPPFPYTF
TRBV3-1 . CASSQPTDGRVYEQYF
TRBV11-2 . CASSLLGELFF
TRBV20-1 . CSAGDRRTEAFF
TRBV5-1 . CASSQGRGQNEKLFF
TRBV6-1 TRBD1 CASSGTGGFYEQYF
TRBV3-1 . CASSHRGERNSPLHF
TRBV19 TRBD1 CASSMGQGLRQPQHF
TRBV7-9 . CASSPSGGANYGYTF
TRBV4-2 . CASSQGEQNNQPQHF
TRBV28 TRBD1 CASTFRGTGANQPQHF
TRBV4-1 . CASSQARGQTLSAGELFF
TRBV4-1 . CASSQEESNQPQHF
TRBV6-1 . CASTLRGSTDTQYF
TRBV4-1 . CASSQLLQGGEQYF
TRBV7-2 . CASSPSPAETQYF
TRBV7-2 . CASSLTPLGYGYTF
TRBV20-1 TRBD2 CSARHPGLAGVETQYF
TRBV5-5 TRBD1 CASSYRTGEPEQYF
TRBV7-6 . CASSQGGAPTDEQFF
TRBV7-8 TRBD1 CASSLGGQPISGANVLTF
TRBV29-1 TRBD2 CSVGISGRVDTQYF
TRBV5-1 . CASSLGLSNYGYTF
TRBV9 . CASSEWGSSYEQYF
TRBV6-6 . CASSYSTVYNEQFF
TRBV28 . CASSLEVLAKNIQYF
TRBV29-1 TRBD1 CSVELQGEQFF
TRBV12-3/TRBV12-4 . CASRREVRGTEAFF
TRBV7-9 TRBD2 CASSLGSGSDEQFF
TRBV24-1 . CATSDFTGSPYNEQFF
TRBV5-4 TRBD2 CASSLGAGEGPDTQYF
TRBV27 . CASSPARDILTNTEAFF
TRBV27 . CASSLVGKKNIQYF
TRBV27 TRBD1 CASSRTGLNEQFF
TRBV7-9 . CASSSSRGVPEQFF
TRBV20-1 TRBD1 CSAREVQGGTEAFF
TRBV3-1 . CASVDSSYEQYF
TRBV20-1 TRBD1 CSARPGTGGRDTQYF
TRBV11-3 TRBD2 CASSSGLAGVDYEQYF
TRBV20-1 . CSASGGPQPQHF
TRBV27 . CASSFARQGQETQYF